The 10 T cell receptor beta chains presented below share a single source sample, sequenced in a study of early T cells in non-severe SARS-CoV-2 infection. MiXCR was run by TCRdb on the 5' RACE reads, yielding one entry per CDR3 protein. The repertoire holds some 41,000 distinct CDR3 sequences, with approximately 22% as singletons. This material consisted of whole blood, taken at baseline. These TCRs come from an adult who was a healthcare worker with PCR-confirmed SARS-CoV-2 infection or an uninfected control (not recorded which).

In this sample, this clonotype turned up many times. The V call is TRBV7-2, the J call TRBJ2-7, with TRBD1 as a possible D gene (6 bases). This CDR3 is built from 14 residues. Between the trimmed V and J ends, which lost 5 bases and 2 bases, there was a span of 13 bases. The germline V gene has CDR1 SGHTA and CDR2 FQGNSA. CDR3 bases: TGTGCCAGCAGCCCCCCGGGACAACCCTACGAGCAGTACTTC. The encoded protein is CASSPPGQPYEQYF.

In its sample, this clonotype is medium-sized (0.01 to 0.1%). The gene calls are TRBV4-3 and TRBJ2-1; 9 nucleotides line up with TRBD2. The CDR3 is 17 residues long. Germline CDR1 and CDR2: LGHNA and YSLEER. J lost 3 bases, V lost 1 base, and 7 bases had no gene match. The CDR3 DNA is TGCGCCAGCAGCCAAGGGAGCGCGGGGGGGGACTACAATGAGCAGTTCTTC. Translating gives CASSQGSAGGDYNEQFF.

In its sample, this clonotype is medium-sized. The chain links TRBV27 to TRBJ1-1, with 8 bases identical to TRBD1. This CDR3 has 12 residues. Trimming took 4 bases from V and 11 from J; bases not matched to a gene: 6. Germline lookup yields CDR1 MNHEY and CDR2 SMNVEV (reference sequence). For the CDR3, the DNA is TGTGCCAGCAGTTCGACAGGGGCGAGGGCTTTCTTT. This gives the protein CASSSTGARAFF.

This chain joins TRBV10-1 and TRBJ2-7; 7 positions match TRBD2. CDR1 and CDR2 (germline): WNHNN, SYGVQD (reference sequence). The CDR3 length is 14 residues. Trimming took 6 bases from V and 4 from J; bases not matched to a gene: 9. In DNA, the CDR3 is TGCGCCAGCAGCGGTGCGGGGGATATATACGAGCAGTACTTC. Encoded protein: CASSGAGDIYEQYF.

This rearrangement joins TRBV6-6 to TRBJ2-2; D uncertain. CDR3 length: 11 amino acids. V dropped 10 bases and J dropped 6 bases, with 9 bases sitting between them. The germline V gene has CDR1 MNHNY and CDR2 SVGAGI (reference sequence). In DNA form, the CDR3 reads TGTGCCACCCAGATGGCCGGGGAGCTGTTTTTT. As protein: CATQMAGELFF.

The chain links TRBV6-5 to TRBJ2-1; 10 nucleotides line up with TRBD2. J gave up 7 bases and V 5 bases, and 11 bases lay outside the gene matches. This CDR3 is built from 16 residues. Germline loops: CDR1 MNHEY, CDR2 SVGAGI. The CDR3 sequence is CASSDQAGGQKNEQFF. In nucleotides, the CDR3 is TGTGCCAGCAGTGACCAAGCGGGGGGGCAAAAGAATGAGCAGTTCTTC.

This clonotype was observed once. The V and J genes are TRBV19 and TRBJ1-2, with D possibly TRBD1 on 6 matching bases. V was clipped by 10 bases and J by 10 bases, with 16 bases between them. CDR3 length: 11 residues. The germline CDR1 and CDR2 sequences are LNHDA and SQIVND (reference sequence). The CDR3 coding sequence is TGTGCCACCCGGGACATATCTGTCTACACCTTC. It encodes CATRDISVYTF.

The CDR3 DNA is TGTGCCAGCAGCCAAGATGCTGTGGGGCCGATTAGCAATCAGCCCCAGCATTTT. Its translation is CASSQDAVGPISNQPQHF. The chain combines TRBV4-2 with TRBJ1-5, with D possibly TRBD1 on 5 matching bases. CDR1 is LGHNA and CDR2 is YNFKEQ in the germline V gene. V was shortened by 0 bases and J by 0 bases, with 15 bases between the two germline ends. This CDR3 is built from 18 residues.

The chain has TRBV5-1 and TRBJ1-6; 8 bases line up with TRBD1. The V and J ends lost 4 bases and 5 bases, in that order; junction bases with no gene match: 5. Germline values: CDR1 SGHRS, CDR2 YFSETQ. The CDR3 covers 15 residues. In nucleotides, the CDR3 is TGCGCCAGCAGCCCGGCGGGACAGGATAATTCACCCCTCCACTTT. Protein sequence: CASSPAGQDNSPLHF.

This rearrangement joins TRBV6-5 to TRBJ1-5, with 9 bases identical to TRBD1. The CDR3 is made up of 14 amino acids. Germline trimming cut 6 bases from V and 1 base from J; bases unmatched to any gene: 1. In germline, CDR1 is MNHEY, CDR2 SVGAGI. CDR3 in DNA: TGTGCCAGCAGCGGACAGGGGAGCAATCAGCCCCAGCATTTT. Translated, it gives CASSGQGSNQPQHF.